The clone carrying this T cell receptor (beta chain) was seen more than once but under ten times. The data are from a study of blood T cell repertoires in COVID-19. As for the study in general: Whether acute or convalescent, the COVID-19 samples came from the United States, Italy and Spain.

The CDR3 contains 12 residues. Trimming took off 4 bases at V and 6 bases at J, with 9 bases between the two ends. Looked up from germline, CDR1 is SGHNT and CDR2 is YYREEE (reference sequence). TCRdb keeps only in-frame clones here, not all; method: immunoSEQ multiplex PCR. In the table there are 360,000 or so clones, around nine tenths of which are singletons. This TCR was recovered from a woman aged 60-70 years with COVID-19, enrolled during active disease. Sequenced: peripheral blood. The J gene is TRBJ2-3, the V gene TRBV5-4, with unresolved D. In DNA, the CDR3 is TGTGCCAGCAGCCCTACTGCGGATACGCAGTATTTT. Translation: CASSPTADTQYF.